The 28 T cell receptor beta chains in this list originate from one sample, sequenced in a study of T cell repertoires in cytomegalovirus infection. TCRdb called the reads again in MiXCR, with one record for every CDR3 protein. The data hold 400,000 to 600,000 distinct CDR3 sequences, with 42% observed a single time. Their target antigens are unknown. This material consisted of cultured PBMCs, taken from culture after CMV antigen stimulation. These receptors all come from a human donor in good health (CMV status not recorded). Some clones in this sample may be carry-over from other donors' samples.

The genes are TRBV10-3 and TRBJ1-2; 10 nucleotides align to TRBD1. The germline V gene encodes CDR1 ENHRY and CDR2 SYGVKD. V shed 5 bases and J 4 bases; nucleotides not matched to a gene: 4. This CDR3 region has 14 residues. As DNA, the CDR3 is TGTGCCATCAGTTCGGACAGGGGGTCCTATGGCTACACCTTC. As protein: CAISSDRGSYGYTF.

The V and J genes are TRBV12-3 or TRBV12-4 and TRBJ1-1, with a possible D match to TRBD1 (5 bases). Between the trimmed V and J ends, which lost 5 bases and 5 bases, there was a span of 15 bases. The CDR3 sequence is 14 residues long. The CDR3: CASSGAIQVTEAFF. Here the CDR3 DNA reads TGTGCCAGCAGTGGGGCGATTCAAGTTACTGAAGCTTTCTTT.

In DNA form, the CDR3 reads TGTGCCAGCAGTTATAGCCTGGGGGAGCAGTACTTC. It encodes CASSYSLGEQYF. The gene calls are TRBV6-6 and TRBJ2-7; D ambiguous. From germline, CDR1 is MNHNY and CDR2 SVGAGI (reference sequence). This CDR3 is 12 amino acids long. Trimming removed 3 bases from V and 7 bases from J, with 10 bases in between.

This clonotype was seen a handful of times. The rearrangement links TRBV7-8 to TRBJ2-5, with TRBD2 matching 12 bases. The CDR3 sequence is 19 residues long. Germline CDR1 and CDR2: SGHVS and FQNEAQ. J lost 3 bases, V lost 5 bases, and 16 bases had no gene match. CDR3: CASSLPPSGGAVLKETQYF. CDR3 DNA: TGTGCCAGCAGCCTCCCCCCTAGCGGGGGGGCGGTACTCAAAGAGACCCAGTACTTC.

This clonotype was detected a few times. The V gene is TRBV28, the J gene TRBJ2-1; D might be TRBD2 (7 bases). Trimming took 6 bases from V and 10 from J, leaving 22 bases between them. CDR3 size: 15 residues. Germline CDR1 and CDR2: MDHEN and SYDVKM. The CDR3 loop is CASRPVGGPQWEQFF. CDR3 bases: TGTGCCAGCAGACCGGTGGGGGGGCCTCAGTGGGAGCAGTTCTTC.

In this sample, this clonotype turned up many times. CDR3 nucleotide sequence: TGTGCCAGCAGCTTAGTTTCGGGACCCGGGGAGCTGTTTTTT. It is translated as CASSLVSGPGELFF. V gene TRBV7-2 combines with J gene TRBJ2-2, with D tentatively TRBD1 or TRBD2 (5 bases each). V was trimmed by 1 base and J by 6 bases, leaving 9 bases between them. CDR3 length: 14 amino acids. Germline CDR1 is SGHTA and CDR2 is FQGNSA. The full variable domain, rest sourced from reference TRBV7-2 and TRBJ2-2, is GAGVSQSPSNKVTEKGKDVELRCDPISGHTALYWYRQSLGQGLEFLIYFQGNSAPDKSGLPSDRFSAERTGGSVSTLTIQRTQQEDSAVYLCASSLVSGPGELFFGEGSRLTVL.

The chain links TRBV20-1 to TRBJ2-3; D perhaps matches TRBD1 (6 bases). The CDR3 runs 15 residues. The V end was cut by 6 bases, the J end by 3 bases, with 19 bases between. Per germline, CDR1 DFQATT and CDR2 SNEGSKA (reference sequence). DNA for the CDR3: TGCAGTGCGAGACCCCAGGGCCAGGGGACAGATACGCAGTATTTT. This codes for CSARPQGQGTDTQYF.

This clonotype appeared a few times. This chain connects TRBV29-1 to TRBJ2-5, with D uncertain. From germline, CDR1 is SQVTM and CDR2 ANQGSEA. The germline V and J ends were trimmed by 6 bases and 9 bases, with 14 bases remaining between them. This CDR3 is built from 11 residues. CDR3 nucleotides: TGCAGCGTAGAGCCCGGACGATCCCAGTACTTC. It encodes CSVEPGRSQYF.

The J gene is TRBJ2-1, the V gene TRBV7-9; TRBD2 agrees at 11 bases. V dropped 0 bases and J dropped 4; count of bases not matched to a gene: 11. CDR3 length: 19 residues. Germline V lookup: CDR1 SEHNR, CDR2 FQNEAQ (reference sequence). CDR3 amino acids: CASSLALAGGRAGYNEQFF. CDR3 nucleotides: TGTGCCAGCAGCTTAGCGCTAGCGGGGGGCCGGGCGGGGTACAATGAGCAGTTCTTC.

The rearrangement links TRBV12-3 or TRBV12-4 to TRBJ2-3; TRBD2 matches at 10 bases. V dropped 5 bases and J dropped 2; count of bases not matched to a gene: 7. This CDR3 has 16 amino acids. The CDR3 sequence: CASSPSGGPSTDTQYF. CDR3 bases: TGTGCCAGCAGTCCTAGCGGGGGTCCCTCCACAGATACGCAGTATTTT.

CDR3 DNA: TGTGCCAGCACACCGGGGGGGGCTAGCGGGTACACAGATACGCAGTATTTT. Amino acid sequence: CASTPGGASGYTDTQYF. This chain connects TRBV12-3 or TRBV12-4 to TRBJ2-3; 8 bases are shared with TRBD2. CDR3 size: 17 residues. Unmatched junction bases numbered 14, after V lost 7 bases and J lost 2 bases.

In DNA, the CDR3 is TGTGCCAGCGGTCTCGGGGGTATAGGATACAATGAGCAGTTCTTC. Translating it yields CASGLGGIGYNEQFF. The genes are TRBV25-1 and TRBJ2-1; the D gene is possibly TRBD2 (6 bases). Germline CDR1 MGHDK, CDR2 SYGVNS. The germline V and J ends were trimmed by 8 bases and 4 bases, with 18 bases remaining between them. This CDR3 spans 15 amino acids.

This clonotype has just a few counts. This chain joins TRBV6-5 and TRBJ1-3; D remains ambiguous. V lost 2 bases and J lost 0, with 5 bases in between. This CDR3 spans 14 amino acids. Germline V lookup: CDR1 MNHEY, CDR2 SVGAGI. The CDR3 sequence is CASSYRLSGNTIYF. The DNA of the CDR3 is TGTGCCAGCAGTTACCGACTCTCTGGAAACACCATATATTTT.

The chain uses TRBV7-2 and TRBJ2-3; 14 bases are shared with TRBD2. The CDR3 loop spans 17 amino acids. After removal of 4 bases from V and 5 bases from J, the junction contained 8 bases not matched to a gene. Germline loops: CDR1 SGHTA, CDR2 FQGNSA. For the CDR3, the DNA is TGTGCCAGCAGCTCTGGGGGACTAGCGGGAGTGGGAGATACGCAGTATTTT. Residues: CASSSGGLAGVGDTQYF.

This chain joins TRBV5-6 and TRBJ2-3; D possibly corresponds to TRBD2 (6 bases). Per germline, CDR1 SGHDT and CDR2 YYEEEE. The V and J ends lost 7 bases and 0 bases respectively, with 15 bases between them. This CDR3 spans 15 amino acids. CDR3 DNA sequence: TGTGCCAGCGGCTCCCTAGCGTCTAGCACAGATACGCAGTATTTT. It is translated as CASGSLASSTDTQYF.

CDR3 amino acids: CASSFETLTEAFF. The CDR3 DNA reads TGTGCCAGCAGCTTCGAGACGCTCACTGAAGCTTTCTTT. V and J are TRBV7-9 and TRBJ1-1; D unclear. The CDR3 is 13 residues long. Germline-derived CDR1 and CDR2 are SEHNR and FQNEAQ (reference sequence). Trimming cost V 3 bases and J 4 bases, with 9 bases left between them.

The chain links TRBV12-3 or TRBV12-4 to TRBJ1-1; the match to TRBD1 covers 7 bases. CDR3 size: 14 residues. The V and J ends lost 6 bases and 1 base, in that order; junction bases with no gene match: 5. CDR3 loop: CASRPGQWNTEAFF. The CDR3 nucleotides read TGTGCCAGCAGGCCGGGACAGTGGAACACTGAAGCTTTCTTT.

In this sample, this clonotype turned up a few times. V gene TRBV4-3 combines with J gene TRBJ1-1; TRBD1 aligns across 11 bases. This CDR3 comprises 16 residues. Germline CDR1 and CDR2: LGHNA and YSLEER. V lost 1 base and J lost 1; bases outside the gene matches: 2. The CDR3 loop reads CASSQGTGGQNTEAFF. The CDR3 DNA is TGCGCCAGCAGCCAAGGGACAGGGGGCCAGAACACTGAAGCTTTCTTT.

This clonotype was seen ten or more times. The chain uses TRBV7-2 and TRBJ2-3; no clear D gene. The germline CDR1 and CDR2 sequences are SGHTA and FQGNSA. There are 15 residues in the CDR3. The V and J ends lost 5 bases and 4 bases respectively, with 16 bases between them. The CDR3 bases are TGTGCCAGCAGCCCACGTAGGAGTATATCAGATACGCAGTATTTT. It yields the protein CASSPRRSISDTQYF.

V usage is TRBV7-9 and J usage is TRBJ2-7; tentative D call: TRBD1 (5 bases). Germline V gene data show CDR1 as SEHNR and CDR2 as FQNEAQ (reference sequence). V was clipped by 5 bases and J by 2 bases, with 13 bases between them. CDR3 size: 14 residues. Here the CDR3 reads CASSPPGATYEQYF. CDR3 DNA sequence: TGTGCCAGCAGCCCCCCTGGGGCCACCTACGAGCAGTACTTC.

This sequence joins TRBV7-9 and TRBJ2-7, with 7 positions matching TRBD2. In germline, CDR1 is SEHNR, CDR2 FQNEAQ (reference sequence). With 4 bases clipped from V and 6 bases from J, the junction kept 12 bases outside the gene matches. The CDR3 length is 15 residues. The CDR3, as DNA: TGTGCCAGCAGCTCATCAGACAGACTAGCCTCCGAGCAGTACTTC. Translated, it gives CASSSSDRLASEQYF. Supplemented by reference TRBV7-9 and TRBJ2-7, the full variable domain reads DTGVSQNPRHKITKRGQNVTFRCDPISEHNRLYWYRQTLGQGPEFLTYFQNEAQLEKSRLLSDRFSAERPKGSFSTLEIQRTEQGDSAMYLCASSSSDRLASEQYFGPGTRLTVT.

The chain carries TRBV7-9 and TRBJ2-1; no clear D. The V end lost 4 bases, the J end lost 8 bases, and 9 bases lay between the germline ends. The CDR3 has 12 amino acids. The V gene's germline CDR1 is SEHNR and CDR2 FQNEAQ (reference sequence). The CDR3 DNA follows: TGTGCCAGCAGCTCCCGTAGGGATGAGCAGTTCTTC. Encoded protein: CASSSRRDEQFF.

The genes are TRBV12-3 or TRBV12-4 and TRBJ1-2; D uncertain. The CDR3 runs to 17 residues. V was clipped by 4 bases and J by 0 bases, with 18 bases between them. CDR3 DNA: TGTGCCAGCAGTTACGGCCCTGGACGGGCAGCTAACTATGGCTACACCTTC. The encoded protein is CASSYGPGRAANYGYTF.

This clonotype was seen repeatedly, ten times or more. V gene TRBV7-2 combines with J gene TRBJ1-1; D may be TRBD1 (6 bases). The V gene's germline CDR1 is SGHTA and CDR2 FQGNSA. The CDR3 has 15 residues. Trimming removed 9 bases at V and 1 base at J, with 18 bases between. The CDR3 region has the DNA TGTGCCAGTTCTTCTCTAGGGGGGAGGAACACTGAAGCTTTCTTT. Its protein is CASSSLGGRNTEAFF.

The J gene is TRBJ1-1, the V gene TRBV20-1; 9 nucleotides agree with TRBD1. The CDR3 has 15 amino acids. Germline V gives CDR1 DFQATT, CDR2 SNEGSKA (reference sequence). The V and J ends lost 3 bases and 7 bases, in that order; junction bases with no gene match: 12. The CDR3 region is CSARGQGIVTSEAFF. In nucleotides, the CDR3 is TGCAGTGCTAGGGGACAGGGAATAGTTACTAGTGAAGCTTTCTTT.

There are a few counts of this clonotype. One junction end does not reproduce the germline sequence, and a read error may be involved. The CDR3 nucleotides read TGTGCCAGTAGTATAGGGCCCGGCAGCCCCTATAATGAGCAGTTCTTC. Protein: CASSIGPGSPYNEQFF. This sequence joins TRBV19 and TRBJ2-1, with unresolved D. This CDR3 comprises 16 residues. Germline V gene data show CDR1 as LNHDA and CDR2 as SQIVND (reference sequence).

The rearrangement links TRBV7-2 to TRBJ2-7; 8 bases line up with TRBD2. V gave up 4 bases and J gave up 6 bases; unmatched junction bases: 5. Germline V gene lookup returns CDR1 SGHTA and CDR2 FQGNSA. The CDR3 is 13 amino acids. The chain's CDR3 is CASSSQREFEQYF. In DNA form, the CDR3 reads TGTGCCAGCAGCTCCCAGCGGGAGTTCGAGCAGTACTTC.

The chain employs TRBV5-1 and TRBJ2-1, with D unclear. This CDR3 spans 17 amino acids. From germline, CDR1 is SGHRS and CDR2 YFSETQ. The V gene lost 4 bases and the J gene lost 0 bases, with 17 bases spanning the gap. In DNA form, the CDR3 reads TGCGCCAGCAGCCATGGTTGGTACACCTACTCCTACAATGAGCAGTTCTTC. Protein product: CASSHGWYTYSYNEQFF.